The 18 T cell receptor beta chains below come from one sample, sequenced in a study of T cell responses to AZD1222 COVID-19 vaccine. Assay used: immunoSEQ multiplex PCR; TCRdb lists only in-frame clones, some missing. The repertoire holds roughly 130,000 clones, with more than 90% as singletons. The material sequenced was peripheral blood, taken on day 0 of AZD1222 vaccination. The receptors come from an adult in good health.

J is TRBJ1-3 and V is TRBV5-1; 8 bases fit TRBD1. CDR1 is SGHRS and CDR2 is YFSETQ in the germline V gene. The length of the CDR3 is 15 residues. The ends lost 5 bases at V and 4 bases at J; junction bases unmatched: 8. CDR3 nucleotides: TGCGCCAGCAGTACTGACTGGACAGGGGGAAACACCATATATTTT. Translating gives CASSTDWTGGNTIYF. The variable domain in full, completed from reference TRBV5-1 and TRBJ1-3, reads KAGVTQTPRYLIKTRGQQVTLSCSPISGHRSVSWYQQTPGQGLQFLFEYFSETQRNKGNFPGRFSGRQFSNSRSEMNVSTLELGDSALYLCASSTDWTGGNTIYFGEGSWLTVV.

The chain uses TRBV19 and TRBJ1-6; TRBD1 agrees at 7 bases. The germline V gene encodes CDR1 LNHDA and CDR2 SQIVND (reference sequence). The length of the CDR3 is 13 residues. V was pared by 6 bases and J by 8 bases, with 4 bases of the junction left unmatched. CDR3: CASRRGGDSPLHF. The DNA of the CDR3 is TGTGCCAGTAGAAGAGGGGGCGATTCACCCCTCCACTTT.

V and J are TRBV28 and TRBJ2-5; 7 nucleotides match TRBD2. Unmatched junction bases numbered 6, after V lost 3 bases and J lost 2 bases. This CDR3 spans 15 amino acids. From germline, CDR1 is MDHEN and CDR2 SYDVKM. The CDR3 is CASSFFGTIQETQYF. DNA of the CDR3: TGTGCCAGCAGTTTCTTTGGGACTATTCAAGAGACCCAGTACTTC.

This sequence joins TRBV5-1 and TRBJ2-1; 11 positions match TRBD2. Germline V gives CDR1 SGHRS, CDR2 YFSETQ. The CDR3 runs 16 residues. Unmatched junction bases numbered 11, after V lost 4 bases and J lost 8 bases. The CDR3 protein is CASSDNSGRAVDEQFF. CDR3 DNA: TGCGCCAGCAGCGATAATAGCGGGAGGGCCGTTGATGAGCAGTTCTTC.

The V gene is TRBV5-4, the J gene TRBJ2-1; TRBD2 might be the D (5 bases). The CDR3 totals 14 residues. V was cut by 6 bases and J by 6 bases, with 16 bases left in between. The germline V gene encodes CDR1 SGHNT and CDR2 YYREEE (reference sequence). The CDR3 loop is CASTKGPSGNEQFF. The CDR3 DNA sequence: TGTGCCAGCACCAAGGGCCCAAGCGGCAATGAGCAGTTCTTC.

The chain employs TRBV7-9 and TRBJ1-4; 8 bases map to TRBD1. With 8 bases clipped from V and 7 bases from J, the junction kept 9 bases outside the gene matches. The length of the CDR3 is 14 residues. The V gene's germline CDR1 is SEHNR and CDR2 FQNEAQ (reference sequence). CDR3 in amino acids: CASGSTGGGEKLFF. For the CDR3, the DNA is TGTGCCAGCGGTTCAACAGGGGGTGGTGAAAAACTGTTTTTT.

The rearrangement joins TRBV7-2 to TRBJ1-2; 7 bases fit TRBD1. CDR1 and CDR2 (germline): SGHTA, FQGNSA. The CDR3 consists of 16 residues. The J segment lost 5 bases and the V segment lost 1 base, leaving 10 bases of the junction unmatched. Here the CDR3 reads CASSLGTGAQGYGYTF. In nucleotides, the CDR3 is TGTGCCAGCAGCTTAGGTACAGGGGCGCAAGGATATGGCTACACCTTC. Full variable domain (remainder filled in from reference TRBV7-2 and TRBJ1-2): GAGVSQSPSNKVTEKGKDVELRCDPISGHTALYWYRQSLGQGLEFLIYFQGNSAPDKSGLPSDRFSAERTGGSVSTLTIQRTQQEDSAVYLCASSLGTGAQGYGYTFGSGTRLTVV.

V gene TRBV30 combines with J gene TRBJ1-1, with a tentative D call TRBD1 (5 bases). Germline CDR1 is GTSNPN and CDR2 is SVGIG (reference sequence). The CDR3 is 14 residues long. V lost 2 bases to trimming and J lost 1 base, with 11 bases between them. Here the CDR3 reads CAWSRNRKNTEAFF. The CDR3 nucleotides are TGTGCCTGGAGTCGAAACAGGAAGAACACTGAAGCTTTCTTT.

The V and J genes are TRBV12-3 or TRBV12-4 and TRBJ1-2, with D possibly matching TRBD1 (5 bases). V was cut by 1 base and J by 10 bases, with 13 bases left in between. The CDR3 is made up of 13 amino acids. This CDR3 reads CASSLGGTLPYTF. CDR3 nucleotide sequence: TGTGCCAGCAGTTTAGGCGGGACTCTTCCCTACACCTTC.

The CDR3 sequence is CATSESSSGRADTQYF. DNA for the CDR3: TGTGCCACCAGTGAGTCTTCTAGCGGGAGGGCAGATACGCAGTATTTT. The chain carries TRBV24-1 and TRBJ2-3; 12 bases match TRBD2. With 4 bases clipped from V and 4 bases from J, the junction kept 5 bases outside the gene matches. CDR3 length: 16 residues. The germline V gene encodes CDR1 KGHDR and CDR2 SFDVKD.

The genes are TRBV15 and TRBJ2-1; D is perhaps TRBD1 (6 bases). Trimming took off 2 bases at V and 9 bases at J, with 8 bases between the two ends. The CDR3 sequence is 12 residues long. The germline V gene has CDR1 LNHNV and CDR2 YYDKDF (reference sequence). The CDR3 here is CATSRRGGEQFF. The DNA for the CDR3 is TGTGCCACCAGCAGAAGAGGGGGTGAGCAGTTCTTC.

This clone was counted a single time. The chain has TRBV6-1 and TRBJ1-1; D is unclear. The length of the CDR3 is 13 residues. Trimming left V 3 bases short and J 1 base short, with 6 bases between. CDR1 MNHNS and CDR2 SASEGT come from the germline V gene. The chain's CDR3 is CASSEPGNTEAFF. DNA for the CDR3: TGTGCCAGCAGTGAGCCGGGGAACACTGAAGCTTTCTTT.

V and J are TRBV28 and TRBJ1-5, with a tentative D call TRBD1 (5 bases). Per the germline V gene, CDR1 is MDHEN and CDR2 is SYDVKM. V gave up 4 bases and J gave up 4 bases, with 14 bases separating them. This CDR3 is built from 15 residues. CDR3 nucleotides: TGTGCCAGCAGTTCCGTAACAGGTTATAATCAGCCCCAGCATTTT. It is translated as CASSSVTGYNQPQHF.

Only one count was recorded for this clone. The chain links TRBV5-1 to TRBJ1-1, with D possibly TRBD1 on 5 matching bases. The V gene's germline CDR1 is SGHRS and CDR2 YFSETQ. The V end was cut by 0 bases, the J end by 1 base, with 16 bases between. This CDR3 is 17 amino acids long. The DNA of the CDR3 is TGCGCCAGCAGCTTGGGTTGGTACGCAGGGAGGAACACTGAAGCTTTCTTT. Its translation is CASSLGWYAGRNTEAFF.

This clone was picked up one time. The rearrangement uses TRBV5-1 and TRBJ1-5; TRBD1 is a possible D gene (5 bases). Trimming left V 4 bases short and J 7 bases short, with 15 bases between. Germline V gene data show CDR1 as SGHRS and CDR2 as YFSETQ. The CDR3 loop spans 14 amino acids. CDR3 sequence: CASSRDSGGQPQHF. The CDR3 coding sequence is TGCGCCAGCAGCCGGGACTCCGGAGGGCAGCCCCAGCATTTT.

The chain couples TRBV3-1 (or the pseudogene TRBV3-2) to TRBJ2-3; possible D gene TRBD2, 6 bases. The CDR3 totals 14 residues. V lost 5 bases, J lost 6 bases, and 15 bases lay in between. Germline assignment: CDR1 LGHDT and CDR2 YNNKEL (reference sequence). CDR3 residues: CASSSTGTLDTQYF. The CDR3, as DNA: TGTGCCAGCAGCTCTACCGGGACTTTGGATACGCAGTATTTT.

The rearrangement uses TRBV3-1 (or the pseudogene TRBV3-2) and TRBJ1-1, with TRBD1 as a possible D gene (6 bases). Between the trimmed V and J ends, which lost 4 bases and 4 bases, there was a span of 13 bases. The CDR3 contains 14 residues. Germline V CDR1 and CDR2: LGHDT, YNNKEL (reference sequence). CDR3 nucleotide sequence: TGTGCCAGCAGCCTAGGGGGAGAGAGCACTGAAGCTTTCTTT. It codes for CASSLGGESTEAFF.

J is TRBJ1-2 and V is TRBV19; a possible D gene is TRBD1 (6 bases). Germline CDR1 reads LNHDA; CDR2 reads SQIVND (reference sequence). The CDR3 has 17 residues. V gave up 8 bases and J gave up 12 bases, with 34 bases separating them. CDR3 loop: CASQPGTHERMILWNTF. The CDR3 DNA is TGTGCCAGTCAGCCCGGGACACACGAGCGTATGATTCTATGGAACACCTTC.